Below, 26 T cell receptor beta chains from the same sample are listed, as sequenced in a study of technical replicates of blood from a few donors (dated 2017 in TCRdb). The protocol used for the library was the immunoSEQ multiplex PCR assay. TCRdb carries this immuneACCESS record with in-frame sequences only. Its versions omit some clonotypes, under half of them owing to an unresolved V gene in the studies checked, with the rest unexplained. This sample gives approximately 76,000 clones in total; roughly 97% of them show up just once. The biggest ten clones account for less than 0.2% of the sample. The sample taken for sequencing was T cells isolated from PBMCs. The receptor set was obtained from a human donor in good health.

The chain has TRBV7-6 and TRBJ2-7; 10 bases align to TRBD2. V lost 5 bases, J lost 2 bases, and 9 bases stayed unmatched. The CDR3 contains 16 residues. The germline V gene has CDR1 SGHVS and CDR2 FNYEAQ. The CDR3 sequence is CASSPRLAGVTYEQYF. The CDR3 DNA reads TGTGCCAGCAGCCCAAGGCTAGCGGGGGTGACCTACGAGCAGTACTTC.

This clone has just one count. This chain links TRBV7-6 with TRBJ2-7; 12 bases are a match to TRBD2. CDR1 is SGHVS, CDR2 FNYEAQ, per germline. The CDR3 covers 15 residues. After removal of 5 bases from V and 1 base from J, the junction contained 3 bases not matched to a gene. The chain's CDR3 is CASSLGTSGSYEQYF. CDR3 sequence (DNA): TGTGCCAGCAGCCTTGGGACTAGCGGGTCCTACGAGCAGTACTTC.

The chain links TRBV9 to TRBJ1-4; no reliable D call. Trimming took 4 bases from V and 11 from J, leaving 21 bases between them. Germline V lookup: CDR1 SGDLS, CDR2 YYNGEE. The CDR3 covers 15 residues. The CDR3 is CASSPFISGVVKLFF. Written as DNA, the CDR3 is TGTGCCAGCAGCCCATTTATCAGCGGCGTTGTCAAACTGTTTTTT. Combining the CDR3 with reference TRBV9 and TRBJ1-4 gives the whole variable domain DSGVTQTPKHLITATGQRVTLRCSPRSGDLSVYWYQQSLDQGLQFLIQYYNGEERAKGNILERFSAQQFPDLHSELNLSSLELGDSALYFCASSPFISGVVKLFFGSGTQLSVL.

The chain joins TRBV5-1 to TRBJ2-3; no definite D call. The ends were cut back, 0 bases at V and 2 bases at J, with 13 bases in the middle. From germline, CDR1 is SGHRS and CDR2 YFSETQ. The CDR3 has 16 residues. The CDR3 is CASSLGQSTVTDTQYF. CDR3 sequence (DNA): TGCGCCAGCAGCTTGGGACAAAGCACCGTCACAGATACGCAGTATTTT. The full variable domain, completed using reference TRBV5-1 and TRBJ2-3, is KAGVTQTPRYLIKTRGQQVTLSCSPISGHRSVSWYQQTPGQGLQFLFEYFSETQRNKGNFPGRFSGRQFSNSRSEMNVSTLELGDSALYLCASSLGQSTVTDTQYFGPGTRLTVL.

This chain connects TRBV6-5 to TRBJ1-3, with 7 bases aligning to TRBD1. CDR1 MNHEY and CDR2 SVGAGI come from the germline V gene. CDR3 length: 14 residues. Trimming cost V 6 bases and J 2 bases; bases outside gene matches: 4. The DNA of the CDR3 is TGTGCCAGCAGCCACGACAGGGCTGGAAACACCATATATTTT. Protein: CASSHDRAGNTIYF.

This sequence joins TRBV10-3 and TRBJ1-5; 8 bases are shared with TRBD1. V lost 3 bases to trimming and J lost 7 bases; unmatched junction nucleotides: 8. This CDR3 spans 15 amino acids. CDR1 ENHRY and CDR2 SYGVKD come from the germline V gene. CDR3 coding DNA: TGTGCCATCAGTGAAGGACAGGGAGCAGGACAGCCCCAGCATTTT. It translates to CAISEGQGAGQPQHF.

The CDR3 is CASSHHIQGNTEAFF. The DNA for the CDR3 is TGCGCCAGCAGCCACCATATTCAGGGGAACACTGAAGCTTTCTTT. The rearrangement joins TRBV4-1 to TRBJ1-1, with TRBD1 as a possible D gene (5 bases). Germline V gives CDR1 MGHRA, CDR2 YSYEKL. The CDR3 extends over 15 amino acids. The germline V and J ends were trimmed by 3 bases and 1 base, with 12 bases remaining between them.

The chain uses TRBV10-1 and TRBJ1-1; 11 nucleotides align to TRBD1. Germline V gives CDR1 WNHNN, CDR2 SYGVQD (reference sequence). The CDR3 runs 16 residues. The J segment lost 6 bases and the V segment lost 3 bases, leaving 9 bases of the junction unmatched. DNA of the CDR3: TGCGCCAGCAGTGAAGGAATACCGGGACAGGGGGCTGAAGCTTTCTTT. This encodes CASSEGIPGQGAEAFF.

The rearrangement links TRBV5-5 to TRBJ2-7; unclear D gene. Germline CDR1 reads SGHKS; CDR2 reads YYEKEE (reference sequence). There are 15 residues in the CDR3. Trimming left V 0 bases short and J 2 bases short, with 12 bases between. The CDR3 nucleotides are TGTGCCAGCAGCTTGGAGTTGTCACTAACCTACGAGCAGTACTTC. Translating it yields CASSLELSLTYEQYF. Supplemented by reference TRBV5-5 and TRBJ2-7, the full variable domain reads DAGVTQSPTHLIKTRGQQVTLRCSPISGHKSVSWYQQVLGQGPQFIFQYYEKEERGRGNFPDRFSARQFPNYSSELNVNALLLGDSALYLCASSLELSLTYEQYFGPGTRLTVT.

In DNA, the CDR3 is TGTGCCAGCTCCAATGCCGGGGATCGGAGCATTCAGTACTTC. This gives the protein CASSNAGDRSIQYF. The rearrangement joins TRBV9 to TRBJ2-4; possible D gene TRBD2, 5 bases. V shed 7 bases and J shed 9 bases, with 20 bases lying between them. CDR1 is SGDLS and CDR2 is YYNGEE in the germline V gene. This CDR3 has 14 amino acids. Complete variable domain (other parts from reference TRBV9 and TRBJ2-4): DSGVTQTPKHLITATGQRVTLRCSPRSGDLSVYWYQQSLDQGLQFLIQYYNGEERAKGNILERFSAQQFPDLHSELNLSSLELGDSALYFCASSNAGDRSIQYFGAGTRLSVL.

The chain combines TRBV6-5 with TRBJ2-5, with D tentatively TRBD2 (7 bases). The germline V gene encodes CDR1 MNHEY and CDR2 SVGAGI. CDR3 length equals 13 residues. The V end was cut by 6 bases, the J end by 5 bases, with 13 bases between. The CDR3 protein is CASSGGRGETQYF. The CDR3 nucleotides are TGTGCCAGCAGCGGGGGGAGGGGGGAGACCCAGTACTTC.

The CDR3 DNA reads TGTGCCAGCAGCTCATTAGGGGGGACAGGGCTACCTGGGGCCAACGTCCTGACTTTC. Its protein product is CASSSLGGTGLPGANVLTF. The chain uses TRBV7-9 and TRBJ2-6; TRBD1 agrees at 9 bases. V was clipped by 4 bases and J by 2 bases; unmatched bases: 12. Per germline, CDR1 SEHNR and CDR2 FQNEAQ (reference sequence). The CDR3 consists of 19 residues.

The chain links TRBV6-5 to TRBJ1-1, with 9 positions matching TRBD1. Unmatched junction bases numbered 9, after V lost 6 bases and J lost 4 bases. The CDR3 spans 15 residues. The germline CDR1 and CDR2 sequences are MNHEY and SVGAGI. The CDR3 loop reads CASSETTGGGTEAFF. The CDR3 DNA follows: TGTGCCAGCAGCGAAACGACAGGGGGAGGCACTGAAGCTTTCTTT.

The J gene is TRBJ1-2, the V gene TRBV10-3; D possibly corresponds to TRBD1 (5 bases). CDR1 and CDR2 from the germline V gene are ENHRY and SYGVKD. This CDR3 comprises 11 residues. Trimming left V 5 bases short and J 8 bases short, with 9 bases between. The DNA of the CDR3 is TGTGCCATCAGTAGGGGTGACGGCTACACCTTC. It specifies CAISRGDGYTF.

V and J are TRBV10-2 and TRBJ1-4; 7 nucleotides align to TRBD1. The CDR3 contains 16 residues. Germline-derived CDR1 and CDR2 are WSHSY and SAAADI. Trimming at V came to 7 bases and at J to 2 bases, leaving 10 bases not matched to a gene. Here the CDR3 reads CASKGGAGSTNEKLFF. The CDR3 nucleotides read TGCGCCAGCAAAGGGGGCGCGGGCTCGACTAATGAAAAACTGTTTTTT.

The rearrangement joins TRBV5-1 to TRBJ1-4; tentative D call: TRBD1 (6 bases). The CDR3 is 14 residues long. V dropped 4 bases and J dropped 6 bases, with 13 bases sitting between them. From germline, CDR1 is SGHRS and CDR2 YFSETQ. For the CDR3, the DNA is TGCGCCAGCAGCCGGGACACCGTTGATGAAAAACTGTTTTTT. This sequence encodes CASSRDTVDEKLFF.

The gene calls are TRBV2 and TRBJ1-4; no definite D call. V was clipped by 5 bases and J by 0 bases, with 10 bases between them. Germline CDR1 is SNHLY and CDR2 is FYNNEI. CDR3 length: 15 residues. The CDR3 region is CASSPPQPTNEKLFF. The CDR3 DNA reads TGTGCCAGCAGTCCCCCACAGCCAACTAATGAAAAACTGTTTTTT.

V and J are TRBV19 and TRBJ2-7; D might be TRBD1 (5 bases). Germline-derived CDR1 and CDR2 are LNHDA and SQIVND (reference sequence). With 3 bases removed from V and 7 bases from J, the gap between germline ends came to 16 bases. The CDR3 consists of 14 residues. CDR3 sequence (DNA): TGTGCCAGTAGTATGGGCCCTAGGGGCAGAGAGCAGTACTTC. This gives the protein CASSMGPRGREQYF.

The V and J genes are TRBV18 and TRBJ2-3; D gene unclear. The germline gives CDR1 KGHSH, CDR2 LQKENI. This CDR3 is 16 amino acids long. Trimming shortened V by 6 bases and J by 2 bases, and 18 bases separated the two germline ends. The CDR3 region is CASSRLQLELTDTQYF. Here the CDR3 DNA reads TGTGCCAGCTCCCGACTTCAGCTGGAACTCACAGATACGCAGTATTTT.

V usage is TRBV7-9 and J usage is TRBJ2-7; TRBD1 matches at 7 bases. After removal of 4 bases from V and 7 bases from J, the junction contained 7 bases not matched to a gene. Germline lookup yields CDR1 SEHNR and CDR2 FQNEAQ (reference sequence). The CDR3 covers 13 residues. DNA of the CDR3: TGTGCCAGCAGCTATCCGGGACAGAGAGAGCAGTACTTC. Its translation: CASSYPGQREQYF.

The chain links TRBV29-1 to TRBJ2-5; 11 nucleotides align to TRBD2. Germline CDR1 reads SQVTM; CDR2 reads ANQGSEA. The CDR3 contains 15 residues. With V trimmed by 5 bases and J by 0 bases, 5 bases remained unmatched. CDR3 loop: CSVKLAGDDQETQYF. The CDR3 bases are TGCAGCGTTAAACTAGCGGGGGATGACCAAGAGACCCAGTACTTC.

This sequence joins TRBV6-5 and TRBJ1-3; 7 bases are shared with TRBD1. CDR1 and CDR2 from the germline V gene are MNHEY and SVGAGI. The CDR3 is 13 residues long. Trimming at V came to 10 bases and at J to 1 base, leaving 4 bases not matched to a gene. The CDR3 is CATRQGSGNTIYF. Written as DNA, the CDR3 is TGTGCCACCAGACAGGGTTCTGGAAACACCATATATTTT.

The V and J genes are TRBV27 and TRBJ1-4, with D possibly TRBD1 on 6 matching bases. Germline CDR1 is MNHEY and CDR2 is SMNVEV (reference sequence). The CDR3 sequence is 12 residues long. V lost 10 bases to trimming and J lost 4 bases, with 10 bases between them. The CDR3 region is CATQGNNEKLFF. The CDR3 DNA reads TGTGCCACCCAGGGGAATAATGAAAAACTGTTTTTT.

V and J are TRBV28 and TRBJ1-5, with TRBD1 matching over 11 bases. The CDR3 is 18 amino acids. From germline, CDR1 is MDHEN and CDR2 SYDVKM. With V trimmed by 3 bases and J by 1 base, 8 bases remained unmatched. The CDR3 loop reads CASSLVLGTGGSNQPQHF. The DNA for the CDR3 is TGTGCCAGCAGTTTGGTACTCGGGACAGGGGGAAGCAATCAGCCCCAGCATTTT.

This clone has a single count. This chain links TRBV5-1 with TRBJ2-7, with 12 nucleotides matching TRBD2. The CDR3 runs to 15 residues. Looked up from germline, CDR1 is SGHRS and CDR2 is YFSETQ. V lost 4 bases to trimming and J lost 5 bases; unmatched junction nucleotides: 7. CDR3 protein: CASSPSLAGGHEQYF. In nucleotides, the CDR3 is TGCGCCAGCAGCCCCTCACTAGCGGGAGGCCACGAGCAGTACTTC.

The V and J genes are TRBV12-5 and TRBJ1-2; TRBD1 matches 10 bases. The V gene's germline CDR1 is LGHNT and CDR2 FRNRAP. The CDR3 loop spans 18 amino acids. J lost 0 bases, V lost 0 bases, and 7 bases had no gene match. CDR3 bases: TGTGCTAGTGGTTTGGTAGTGGGACAGGGGATCACTAACTATGGCTACACCTTC. As protein: CASGLVVGQGITNYGYTF.